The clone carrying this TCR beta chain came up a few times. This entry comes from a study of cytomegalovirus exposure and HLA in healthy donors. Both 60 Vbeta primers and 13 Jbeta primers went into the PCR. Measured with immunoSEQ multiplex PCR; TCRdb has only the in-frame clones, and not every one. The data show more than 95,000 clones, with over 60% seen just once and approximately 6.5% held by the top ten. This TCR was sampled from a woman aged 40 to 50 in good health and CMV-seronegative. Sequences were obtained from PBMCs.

CDR3 region: CASRWGPGRYEQYF. The CDR3 DNA sequence: TGTGCCAGCAGATGGGGCCCAGGCAGGTACGAGCAGTACTTC. The chain employs TRBV28 and TRBJ2-7; D possibly corresponds to TRBD1 (5 bases). CDR1 MDHEN and CDR2 SYDVKM come from the germline V gene. The length of the CDR3 is 14 residues. The V end was cut by 6 bases, the J end by 4 bases, with 16 bases between. Together with reference TRBV28 and TRBJ2-7, the CDR3 gives the full variable domain: DVKVTQSSRYLVKRTGEKVFLECVQDMDHENMFWYRQDPGLGLRLIYFSYDVKMKEKGDIPEGYSVSREKKERFSLILESASTNQTSMYLCASRWGPGRYEQYFGPGTRLTVT.